The sample holds a few counts of the clone carrying this T cell receptor (beta chain). Its antigen is unidentified. PCR employed 60 Vbeta and 13 Jbeta primers. The method was immunoSEQ multiplex PCR; TCRdb's version includes in-frame clones alone and lacks a portion of them. The sample includes some 190,000 clones, less than 85% of them seen just once. Per germline, CDR1 MDHEN and CDR2 SYDVKM. The CDR3 is 13 amino acids. V shed 5 bases and J shed 3 bases, with 11 bases lying between them. This sample was included in a study of cytomegalovirus exposure and HLA in healthy donors. The study, taken as a whole, reports: Highly shared sequence variants in one cluster were likely a sequencing artifact.

This TCR was recovered from a man aged 30-40 years in good health and CMV-seropositive. The chain joins TRBV28 to TRBJ2-7; weak D call: TRBD2 (6 bases). The sequenced sample was PBMCs. Here the CDR3 reads CASSALAYYEQYF. As DNA, the CDR3 is TGTGCCAGCAGTGCACTAGCTTACTACGAGCAGTACTTC.